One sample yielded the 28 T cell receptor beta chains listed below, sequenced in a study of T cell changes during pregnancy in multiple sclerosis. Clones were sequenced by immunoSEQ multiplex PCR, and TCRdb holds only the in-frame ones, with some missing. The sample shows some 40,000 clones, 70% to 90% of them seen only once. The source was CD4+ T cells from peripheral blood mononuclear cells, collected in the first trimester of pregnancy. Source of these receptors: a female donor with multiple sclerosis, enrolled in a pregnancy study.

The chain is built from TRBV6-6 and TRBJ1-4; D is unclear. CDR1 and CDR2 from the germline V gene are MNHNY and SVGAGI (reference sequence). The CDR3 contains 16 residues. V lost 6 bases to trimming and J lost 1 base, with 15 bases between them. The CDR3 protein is CASSYTLPRTNEKLFF. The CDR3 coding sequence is TGTGCCAGCAGCTACACATTGCCCCGAACTAATGAAAAACTGTTTTTT.

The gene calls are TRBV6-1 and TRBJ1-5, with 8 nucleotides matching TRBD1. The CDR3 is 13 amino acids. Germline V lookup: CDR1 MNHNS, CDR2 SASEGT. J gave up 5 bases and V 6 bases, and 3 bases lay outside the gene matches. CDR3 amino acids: CASRTGAYQPQHF. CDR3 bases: TGTGCCAGCAGGACAGGGGCATATCAGCCCCAGCATTTT.

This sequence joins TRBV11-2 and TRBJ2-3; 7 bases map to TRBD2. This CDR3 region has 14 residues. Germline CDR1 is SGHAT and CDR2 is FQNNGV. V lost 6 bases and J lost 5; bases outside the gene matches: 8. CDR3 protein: CASRSGGSGDTQYF. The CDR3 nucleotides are TGTGCCAGCAGGTCCGGCGGGAGTGGAGATACGCAGTATTTT. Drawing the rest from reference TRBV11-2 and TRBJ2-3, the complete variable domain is EAGVAQSPRYKIIEKRQSVAFWCNPISGHATLYWYQQILGQGPKLLIQFQNNGVVDDSQLPKDRFSAERLKGVDSTLKIQPAKLEDSAVYLCASRSGGSGDTQYFGPGTRLTVL.

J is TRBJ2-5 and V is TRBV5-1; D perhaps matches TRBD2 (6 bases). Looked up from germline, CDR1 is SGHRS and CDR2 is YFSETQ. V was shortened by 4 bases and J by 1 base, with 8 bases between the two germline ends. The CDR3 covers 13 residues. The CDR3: CASSAGSQETQYF. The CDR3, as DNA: TGCGCCAGCAGCGCGGGAAGCCAAGAGACCCAGTACTTC.

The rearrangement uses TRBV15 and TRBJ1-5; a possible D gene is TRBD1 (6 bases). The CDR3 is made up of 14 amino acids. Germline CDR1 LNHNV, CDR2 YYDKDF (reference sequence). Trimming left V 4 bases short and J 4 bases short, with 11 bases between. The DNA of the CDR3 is TGTGCCACCAGCACAGGGGCGCAGAATCAGCCCCAGCATTTT. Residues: CATSTGAQNQPQHF. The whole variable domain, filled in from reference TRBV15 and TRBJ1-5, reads DAMVIQNPRYQVTQFGKPVTLSCSQTLNHNVMYWYQQKSSQAPKLLFHYYDKDFNNEADTPDNFQSRRPNTSFCFLDIRSPGLGDTAMYLCATSTGAQNQPQHFGDGTRLSIL.

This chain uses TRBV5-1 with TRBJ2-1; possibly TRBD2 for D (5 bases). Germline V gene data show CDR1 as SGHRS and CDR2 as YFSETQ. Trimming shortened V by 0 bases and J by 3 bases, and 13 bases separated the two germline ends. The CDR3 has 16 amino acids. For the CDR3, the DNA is TGCGCCAGCAGCTTGGCCGGAGAGGGTCTCTACAATGAGCAGTTCTTC. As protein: CASSLAGEGLYNEQFF.

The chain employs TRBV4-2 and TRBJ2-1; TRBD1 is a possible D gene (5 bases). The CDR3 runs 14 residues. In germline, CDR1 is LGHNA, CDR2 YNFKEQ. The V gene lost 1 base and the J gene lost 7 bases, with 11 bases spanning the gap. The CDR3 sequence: CASSQGQGWNEQFF. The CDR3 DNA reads TGTGCCAGCAGCCAAGGTCAGGGCTGGAATGAGCAGTTCTTC.

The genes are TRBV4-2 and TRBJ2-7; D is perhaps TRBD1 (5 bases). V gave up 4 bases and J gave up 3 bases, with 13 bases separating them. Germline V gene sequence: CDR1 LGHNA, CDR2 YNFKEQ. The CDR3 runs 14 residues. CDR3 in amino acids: CASSPGGAHYEQYF. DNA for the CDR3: TGTGCCAGCAGCCCGGGTGGGGCTCACTACGAGCAGTACTTC.

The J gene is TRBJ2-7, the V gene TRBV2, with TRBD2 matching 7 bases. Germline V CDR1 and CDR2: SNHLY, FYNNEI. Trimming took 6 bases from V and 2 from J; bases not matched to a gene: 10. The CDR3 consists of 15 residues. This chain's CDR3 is CASSEASGLTYEQYF. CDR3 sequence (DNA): TGTGCCAGCAGCGAGGCTAGCGGACTTACCTACGAGCAGTACTTC. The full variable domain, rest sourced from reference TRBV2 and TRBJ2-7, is EPEVTQTPSHQVTQMGQEVILRCVPISNHLYFYWYRQILGQKVEFLVSFYNNEISEKSEIFDDQFSVERPDGSNFTLKIRSTKLEDSAMYFCASSEASGLTYEQYFGPGTRLTVT.

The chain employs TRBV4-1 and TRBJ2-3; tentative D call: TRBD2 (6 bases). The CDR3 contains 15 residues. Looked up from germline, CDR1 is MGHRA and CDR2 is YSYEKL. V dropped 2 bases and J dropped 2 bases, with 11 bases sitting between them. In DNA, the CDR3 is TGCGCCAGCAGCCAACCGCGGGGTACCACAGATACGCAGTATTTT. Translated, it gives CASSQPRGTTDTQYF.

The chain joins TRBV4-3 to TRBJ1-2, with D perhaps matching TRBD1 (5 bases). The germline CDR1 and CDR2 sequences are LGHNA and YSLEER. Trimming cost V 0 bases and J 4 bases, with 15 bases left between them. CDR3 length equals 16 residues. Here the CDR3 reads CASSQDIQGGFYGYTF. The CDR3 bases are TGCGCCAGCAGCCAAGATATTCAGGGAGGCTTCTATGGCTACACCTTC.

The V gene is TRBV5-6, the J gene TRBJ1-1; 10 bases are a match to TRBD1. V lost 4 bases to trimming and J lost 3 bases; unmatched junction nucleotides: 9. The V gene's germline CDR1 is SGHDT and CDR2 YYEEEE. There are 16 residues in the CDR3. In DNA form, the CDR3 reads TGTGCCAGCAGCACCGACAGGGGGCGCAGGGACACTGAAGCTTTCTTT. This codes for CASSTDRGRRDTEAFF. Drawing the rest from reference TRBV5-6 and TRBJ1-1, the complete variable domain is DAGVTQSPTHLIKTRGQQVTLRCSPKSGHDTVSWYQQALGQGPQFIFQYYEEEERQRGNFPDRFSGHQFPNYSSELNVNALLLGDSALYLCASSTDRGRRDTEAFFGQGTRLTVV.

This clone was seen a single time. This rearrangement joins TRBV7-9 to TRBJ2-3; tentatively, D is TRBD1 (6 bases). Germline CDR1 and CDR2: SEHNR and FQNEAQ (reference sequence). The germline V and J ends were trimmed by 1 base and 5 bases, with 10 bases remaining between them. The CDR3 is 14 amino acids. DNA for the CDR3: TGTGCCAGCAGCTTAGGAACAGGGAGAGATACGCAGTATTTT. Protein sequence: CASSLGTGRDTQYF.

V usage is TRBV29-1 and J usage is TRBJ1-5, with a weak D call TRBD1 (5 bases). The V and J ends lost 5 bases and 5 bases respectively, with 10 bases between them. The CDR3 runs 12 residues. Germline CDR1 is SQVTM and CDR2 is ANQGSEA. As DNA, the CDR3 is TGCAGCGTTCGAATAGGGGATCAGCCCCAGCATTTT. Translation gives CSVRIGDQPQHF.

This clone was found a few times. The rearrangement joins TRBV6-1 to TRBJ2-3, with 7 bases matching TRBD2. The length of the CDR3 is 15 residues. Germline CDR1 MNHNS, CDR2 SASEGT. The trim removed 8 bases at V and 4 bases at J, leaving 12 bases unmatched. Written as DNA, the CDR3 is TGTGCCAGCTCCGCCGGCGGGAGTCTCTCAGATACGCAGTATTTT. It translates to CASSAGGSLSDTQYF.

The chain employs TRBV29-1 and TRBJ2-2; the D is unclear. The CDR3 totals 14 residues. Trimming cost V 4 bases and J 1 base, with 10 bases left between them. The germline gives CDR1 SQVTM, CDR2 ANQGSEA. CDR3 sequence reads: CSVARTLNTGELFF. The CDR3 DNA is TGCAGCGTTGCGCGCACTTTGAACACCGGGGAGCTGTTTTTT.

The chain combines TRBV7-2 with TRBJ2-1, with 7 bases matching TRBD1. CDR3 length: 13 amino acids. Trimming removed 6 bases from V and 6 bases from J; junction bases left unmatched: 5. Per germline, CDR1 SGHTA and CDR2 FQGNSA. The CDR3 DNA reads TGTGCCAGCAGATCGACAGGGACCAATGAGCAGTTCTTC. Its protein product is CASRSTGTNEQFF.

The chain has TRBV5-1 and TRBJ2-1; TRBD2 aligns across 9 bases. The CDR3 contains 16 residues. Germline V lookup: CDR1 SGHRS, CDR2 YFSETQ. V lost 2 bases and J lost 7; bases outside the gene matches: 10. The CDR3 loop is CASSFGLAGVSNEQFF. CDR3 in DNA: TGCGCCAGCAGCTTCGGGTTAGCGGGAGTTTCGAATGAGCAGTTCTTC.

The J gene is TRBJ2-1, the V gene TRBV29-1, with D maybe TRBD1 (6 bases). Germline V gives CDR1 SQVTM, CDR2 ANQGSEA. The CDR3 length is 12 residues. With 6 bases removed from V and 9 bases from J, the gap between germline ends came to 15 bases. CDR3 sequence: CSVATGSGEQFF. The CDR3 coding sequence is TGCAGCGTGGCCACAGGGTCTGGTGAGCAGTTCTTC.

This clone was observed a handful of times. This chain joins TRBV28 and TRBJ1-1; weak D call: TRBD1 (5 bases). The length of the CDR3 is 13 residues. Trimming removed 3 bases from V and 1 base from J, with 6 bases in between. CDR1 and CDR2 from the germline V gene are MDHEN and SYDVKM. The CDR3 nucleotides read TGTGCCAGCAGTTTCGACAGGAACACTGAAGCTTTCTTT. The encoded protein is CASSFDRNTEAFF. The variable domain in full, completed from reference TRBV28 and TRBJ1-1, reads DVKVTQSSRYLVKRTGEKVFLECVQDMDHENMFWYRQDPGLGLRLIYFSYDVKMKEKGDIPEGYSVSREKKERFSLILESASTNQTSMYLCASSFDRNTEAFFGQGTRLTVV.

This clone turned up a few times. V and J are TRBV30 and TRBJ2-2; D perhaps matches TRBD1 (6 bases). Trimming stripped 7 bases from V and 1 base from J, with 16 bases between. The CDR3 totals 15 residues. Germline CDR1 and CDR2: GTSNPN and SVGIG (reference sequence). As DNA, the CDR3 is TGTGCCTCCCCTCCCGGGACACTGAACACCGGGGAGCTGTTTTTT. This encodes CASPPGTLNTGELFF.

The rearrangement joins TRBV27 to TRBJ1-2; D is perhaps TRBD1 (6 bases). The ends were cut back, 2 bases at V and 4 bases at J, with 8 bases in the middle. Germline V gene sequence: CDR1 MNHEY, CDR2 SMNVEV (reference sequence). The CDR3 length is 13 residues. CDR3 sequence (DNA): TGTGCCAGCAGTTTAGGACAGCCCTATGGCTACACCTTC. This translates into CASSLGQPYGYTF.

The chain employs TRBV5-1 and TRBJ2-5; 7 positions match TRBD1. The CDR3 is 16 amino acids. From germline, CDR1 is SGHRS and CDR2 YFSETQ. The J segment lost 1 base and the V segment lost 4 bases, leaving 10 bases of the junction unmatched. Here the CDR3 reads CASSSRLEGAQETQYF. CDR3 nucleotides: TGCGCCAGCAGCAGTCGACTCGAGGGGGCCCAAGAGACCCAGTACTTC.

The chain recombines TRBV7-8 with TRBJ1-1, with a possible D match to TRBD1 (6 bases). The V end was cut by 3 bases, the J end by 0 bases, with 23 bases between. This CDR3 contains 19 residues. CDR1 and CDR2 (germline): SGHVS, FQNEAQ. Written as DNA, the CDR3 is TGTGCCAGCAGCTTTCCCCTCAGCGGGGGCACGACCATGAACACTGAAGCTTTCTTT. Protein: CASSFPLSGGTTMNTEAFF.

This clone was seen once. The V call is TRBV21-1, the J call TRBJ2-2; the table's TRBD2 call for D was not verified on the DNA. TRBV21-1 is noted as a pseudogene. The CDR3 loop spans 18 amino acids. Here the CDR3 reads CASSLKAGGSANTGELFF. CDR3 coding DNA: TGTGCCAGCAGCTTAAAAGCCGGGGGGAGCGCGAACACCGGGGAGCTGTTTTTT.

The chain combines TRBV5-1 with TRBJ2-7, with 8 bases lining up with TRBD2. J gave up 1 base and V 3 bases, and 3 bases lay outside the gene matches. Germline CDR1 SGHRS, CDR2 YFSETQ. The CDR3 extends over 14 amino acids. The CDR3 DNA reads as TGCGCCAGCAGCTACACTAGCGGATCCTACGAGCAGTACTTC. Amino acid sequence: CASSYTSGSYEQYF.

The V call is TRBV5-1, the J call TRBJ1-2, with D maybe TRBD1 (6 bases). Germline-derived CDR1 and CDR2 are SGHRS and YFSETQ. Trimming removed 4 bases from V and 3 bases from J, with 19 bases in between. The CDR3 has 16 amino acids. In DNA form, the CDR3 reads TGCGCCAGCAGCCCCGGTTCCACGCAGGGGCACTATGGCTACACCTTC. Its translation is CASSPGSTQGHYGYTF.

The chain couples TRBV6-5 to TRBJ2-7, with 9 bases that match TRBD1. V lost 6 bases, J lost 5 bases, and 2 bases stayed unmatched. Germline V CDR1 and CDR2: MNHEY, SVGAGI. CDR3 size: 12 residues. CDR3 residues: CASRRTGDEQYF. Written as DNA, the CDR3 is TGTGCCAGCAGGAGGACAGGGGACGAGCAGTACTTC.